This T cell receptor (beta chain) was retrieved from a study of cytomegalovirus exposure and HLA in healthy donors. This clone has just one count. Its specificity is unknown. The study's findings and limits: Productive status was seen about 87% or about 30% of the time for most TCR beta V segments in an earlier analysis. It has been reported that TCR beta sequences accurately predicted the HLA-A and HLA-B alleles of most subjects.

A multiplex PCR was run with 60 Vbeta primers and 13 Jbeta primers. Profiled with immunoSEQ multiplex PCR; TCRdb holds only in-frame clones, not every one. The sample shows around 200,000 clones, 82% of them seen only once. The junction had 4 bases not matched to a gene; V was cut back by 6 bases and J by 7 bases. Germline V CDR1 and CDR2: LNHDA, SQIVND (reference sequence). This CDR3 contains 13 residues. The J gene is TRBJ1-5, the V gene TRBV19; 9 bases line up with TRBD1. Sequences were obtained from PBMCs. The receptor comes from a woman between 40 and 55 years old in good health and CMV-seronegative. CDR3 in DNA: TGTGCCAGTAGGGACAGGGGAAGACAGCCCCAGCATTTT. Translated: CASRDRGRQPQHF.